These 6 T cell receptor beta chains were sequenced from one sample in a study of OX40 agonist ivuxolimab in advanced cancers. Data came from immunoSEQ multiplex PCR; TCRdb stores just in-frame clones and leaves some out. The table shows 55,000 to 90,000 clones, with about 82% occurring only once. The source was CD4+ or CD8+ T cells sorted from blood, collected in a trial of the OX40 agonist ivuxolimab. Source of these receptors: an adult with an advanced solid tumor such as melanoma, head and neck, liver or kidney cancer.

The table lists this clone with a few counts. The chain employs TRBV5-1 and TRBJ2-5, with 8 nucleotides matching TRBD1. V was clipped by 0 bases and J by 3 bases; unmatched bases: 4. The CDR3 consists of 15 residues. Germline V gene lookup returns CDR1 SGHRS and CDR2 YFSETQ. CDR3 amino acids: CASSLGGTGKETQYF. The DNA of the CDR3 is TGCGCCAGCAGCTTGGGGGGGACAGGTAAAGAGACCCAGTACTTC.

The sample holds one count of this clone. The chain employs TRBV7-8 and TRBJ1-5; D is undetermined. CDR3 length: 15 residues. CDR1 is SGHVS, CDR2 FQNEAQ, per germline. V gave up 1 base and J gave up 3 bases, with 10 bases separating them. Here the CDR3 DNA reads TGTGCCAGCAGCTTAGTGACTGGGGTCAATCAGCCCCAGCATTTT. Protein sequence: CASSLVTGVNQPQHF. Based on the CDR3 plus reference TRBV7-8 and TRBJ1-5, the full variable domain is GAGVSQSPRYKVAKRGQDVALRCDPISGHVSLFWYQQALGQGPEFLTYFQNEAQLDKSGLPSDRFFAERPEGSVSTLKIQRTQQEDSAVYLCASSLVTGVNQPQHFGDGTRLSIL.

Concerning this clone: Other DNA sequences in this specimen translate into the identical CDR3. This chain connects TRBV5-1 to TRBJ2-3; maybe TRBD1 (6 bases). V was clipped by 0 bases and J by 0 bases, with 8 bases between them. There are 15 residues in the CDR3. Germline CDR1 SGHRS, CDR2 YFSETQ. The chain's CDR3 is CASSLVGGSTDTQYF. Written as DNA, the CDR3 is TGCGCCAGCAGCTTGGTAGGGGGAAGCACAGATACGCAGTATTTT. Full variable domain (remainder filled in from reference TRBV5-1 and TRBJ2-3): KAGVTQTPRYLIKTRGQQVTLSCSPISGHRSVSWYQQTPGQGLQFLFEYFSETQRNKGNFPGRFSGRQFSNSRSEMNVSTLELGDSALYLCASSLVGGSTDTQYFGPGTRLTVL.

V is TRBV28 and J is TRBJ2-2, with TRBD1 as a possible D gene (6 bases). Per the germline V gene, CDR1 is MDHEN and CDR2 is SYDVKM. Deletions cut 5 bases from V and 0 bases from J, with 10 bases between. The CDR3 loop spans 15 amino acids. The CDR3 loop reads CASSGDRPNTGELFF. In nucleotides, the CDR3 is TGTGCCAGCAGTGGAGACAGGCCGAACACCGGGGAGCTGTTTTTT.

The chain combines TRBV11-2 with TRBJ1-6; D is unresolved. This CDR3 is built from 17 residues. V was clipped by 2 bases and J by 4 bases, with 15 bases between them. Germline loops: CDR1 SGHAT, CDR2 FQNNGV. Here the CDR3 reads CASSLHGAPSYNSPLHF. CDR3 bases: TGTGCCAGCAGCTTACACGGAGCCCCATCATATAATTCACCCCTCCACTTT. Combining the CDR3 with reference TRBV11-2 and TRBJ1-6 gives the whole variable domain EAGVAQSPRYKIIEKRQSVAFWCNPISGHATLYWYQQILGQGPKLLIQFQNNGVVDDSQLPKDRFSAERLKGVDSTLKIQPAKLEDSAVYLCASSLHGAPSYNSPLHFGNGTRLTVT.

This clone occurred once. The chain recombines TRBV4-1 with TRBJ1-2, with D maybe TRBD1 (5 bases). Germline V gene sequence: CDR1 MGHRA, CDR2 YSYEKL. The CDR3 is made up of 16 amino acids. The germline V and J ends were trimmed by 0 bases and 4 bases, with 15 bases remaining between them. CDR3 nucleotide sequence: TGCGCCAGCAGCCAAGAGGGGTCGGGGGGTTTCTATGGCTACACCTTC. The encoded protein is CASSQEGSGGFYGYTF.